Presented here are 21 T cell receptor beta chains from one specimen sequenced in a study of blood T cells in healthy people across ages (dated by TCRdb to the mid-2010s). The library came from 5' RACE. The second PCR ran for roughly 6 to 11 cycles and used a J-beta primer mix along with a sample-barcoded 5' primer. TCRdb trimmed public reads at Q25 via fastp, called clones via MiXCR and kept in-frame beta chains. Every entry covers one CDR3 protein and lists the most common genes and DNA from its rows. This sample gives around 1,900,000 distinct CDR3 sequences in total; 39% of them show up just once. Jointly, the top ten make up about 23% of the sample. Sequenced: blood. These receptors were obtained from a human donor in good health.

This clonotype was observed a single time. The chain is built from TRBV20-1 and TRBJ2-7; perhaps TRBD2 as D (5 bases). The V gene lost 5 bases and the J gene lost 6 bases, with 11 bases spanning the gap. Germline V gene data show CDR1 as DFQATT and CDR2 as SNEGSKA (reference sequence). This CDR3 is 11 amino acids long. The CDR3 reads CSARFRGEQYF. The CDR3 DNA is TGCAGTGCTCGGTTCCGGGGCGAGCAGTACTTC.

This clonotype occurred a few times. A single base separates this from a much larger clone, so it may be a read error. The chain combines TRBV10-3 with TRBJ2-7; the D gene is possibly TRBD1 (5 bases). Germline CDR1 is ENHRY and CDR2 is SYGVKD. V lost 5 bases and J 0 bases, leaving 8 bases between the germline ends. The CDR3 consists of 13 residues. The DNA for the CDR3 is TGTGCCATCAGTCAGGACACCTCCTACGAGCAGTACTTC. It codes for CAISQDTSYEQYF.

This clonotype was recorded many times. CDR3 residues: CAITTTLGYTF. CDR3 bases: TGTGCCATCACCACCACACTTGGCTACACCTTC. V is TRBV10-3 and J is TRBJ1-2; no firm D call. CDR1 ENHRY and CDR2 SYGVKD come from the germline V gene. Trimming pared 7 bases from V and 7 bases from J, leaving 10 bases between. The CDR3 is 11 residues long.

This clonotype was counted between two and nine times. The chain employs TRBV6-5 and TRBJ1-2, with a weak D call TRBD1 (5 bases). Trimming shortened V by 5 bases and J by 8 bases, and 18 bases separated the two germline ends. The CDR3 totals 14 residues. CDR1 is MNHEY and CDR2 is SVGAGI in the germline V gene. The CDR3 DNA reads as TGTGCCAGCAGTGTTGCGTACGTGGGGCAGGGCTACACCTTC. Translation: CASSVAYVGQGYTF.

In nucleotides, the CDR3 is TGTGCCACCAGTGATTCCCCGGGAGGGGGCTACGAGCAGTTCTTC. It specifies CATSDSPGGGYEQFF. The chain employs TRBV24-1 and TRBJ2-1, with D perhaps matching TRBD2 (8 bases). Trimming removed 2 bases from V and 10 bases from J, with 17 bases in between. The CDR3 has 15 amino acids. Germline V gives CDR1 KGHDR, CDR2 SFDVKD.

This clonotype turned up a few times. The junction departs from germline at one end; a sequencing error may be responsible. V gene TRBV11-2 combines with J gene TRBJ1-5; possibly TRBD1 for D (6 bases). This CDR3 spans 15 amino acids. Germline CDR1 and CDR2: SGHAT and FQNNGV. CDR3 nucleotides: TGTGCCAACAGCTTAAAAAGGGGGGGCAATCAGCCCCAGCATTTT. Amino acids: CANSLKRGGNQPQHF.

The chain links TRBV4-3 to TRBJ1-1; perhaps TRBD1 as D (5 bases). V was clipped by 1 base and J by 4 bases, with 16 bases between them. From germline, CDR1 is LGHNA and CDR2 YSLEER. The CDR3 is 16 amino acids. CDR3 sequence (DNA): TGCGCCAGCAGCCAAGTGATCGACAGATTACTCACTGAAGCTTTCTTT. It yields the protein CASSQVIDRLLTEAFF.

J is TRBJ2-1 and V is TRBV20-1, with D uncertain. This CDR3 comprises 16 residues. Trimming shortened V by 0 bases and J by 1 base, and 13 bases separated the two germline ends. The germline V gene encodes CDR1 DFQATT and CDR2 SNEGSKA (reference sequence). This chain's CDR3 is CSARDRTGPSYNEQFF. CDR3 sequence (DNA): TGCAGTGCTAGAGATCGAACGGGCCCGTCCTACAATGAGCAGTTCTTC.

The chain couples TRBV11-2 to TRBJ2-1; TRBD2 matches 12 bases. The end of the DNA aligns better with TRBJ2-7, so the J call may be wrong. This CDR3 is 15 amino acids long. The germline V gene encodes CDR1 SGHAT and CDR2 FQNNGV. The CDR3 DNA reads TGTGCCAGCAGTGAACTGACTAGCGGGGGAACCGAGCAGTACTTC. Amino acid sequence: CASSELTSGGTEQYF.

This clonotype has only a few counts. The rearrangement joins TRBV7-9 to TRBJ1-1; perhaps TRBD1 as D (5 bases). This CDR3 spans 16 amino acids. Trimming pared 0 bases from V and 2 bases from J, leaving 13 bases between. From germline, CDR1 is SEHNR and CDR2 FQNEAQ (reference sequence). The CDR3 spells CASSLALGRINTEAFF. The CDR3 bases are TGTGCCAGCAGCTTAGCGCTGGGACGGATAAACACTGAAGCTTTCTTT.

The V and J genes are TRBV20-1 and TRBJ1-2; the D gene is possibly TRBD1 (5 bases). CDR1 and CDR2 (germline): DFQATT, SNEGSKA (reference sequence). This CDR3 contains 14 residues. V dropped 4 bases and J dropped 8 bases, with 20 bases sitting between them. For the CDR3, the DNA is TGCAGTGCTACCCCAGCCGAACAGGCGGTCGGCTACACCTTC. This sequence encodes CSATPAEQAVGYTF.

This chain uses TRBV20-1 with TRBJ2-7, with TRBD2 identical over 12 bases. J gave up 7 bases and V 5 bases, and 9 bases lay outside the gene matches. The CDR3 extends over 14 amino acids. Per germline, CDR1 DFQATT and CDR2 SNEGSKA (reference sequence). CDR3 amino acids: CSARGLAGSGEQYF. In DNA form, the CDR3 reads TGCAGTGCTCGTGGACTAGCGGGATCTGGGGAGCAGTACTTC.

This chain joins TRBV6-5 and TRBJ1-5; 11 nucleotides line up with TRBD1. The length of the CDR3 is 14 residues. Germline lookup yields CDR1 MNHEY and CDR2 SVGAGI. J was trimmed by 7 bases and V by 2 bases; bases with no gene match: 1. This CDR3 is CASSYGTGGQPQHF. CDR3 nucleotides: TGTGCCAGCAGTTACGGGACAGGGGGACAGCCCCAGCATTTT.

V gene TRBV6-6 combines with J gene TRBJ1-1, with D possibly being TRBD1 (5 bases). The V end lost 7 bases, the J end lost 6 bases, and 15 bases lay between the germline ends. The CDR3 sequence is 13 residues long. Germline CDR1 and CDR2: MNHNY and SVGAGI (reference sequence). CDR3 region: CASTQGLEAEAFF. Written as DNA, the CDR3 is TGTGCCAGCACCCAGGGTTTGGAGGCTGAAGCTTTCTTT.

J is TRBJ2-7 and V is TRBV7-2, with 7 bases lining up with TRBD1. After removal of 6 bases from V and 0 bases from J, the junction contained 8 bases not matched to a gene. This CDR3 has 15 amino acids. CDR1 SGHTA and CDR2 FQGNSA come from the germline V gene. The CDR3 region is CASSRDSRLSYEQYF. The CDR3 coding sequence is TGTGCCAGCAGTCGGGACAGCCGCCTCTCCTACGAGCAGTACTTC.

This sequence joins TRBV25-1 and TRBJ1-1, with D possibly being TRBD1 (6 bases). The CDR3 sequence is 17 residues long. CDR1 and CDR2 (germline): MGHDK, SYGVNS. The ends were cut back, 0 bases at V and 1 base at J, with 15 bases in the middle. The chain's CDR3 is CASSEYYVAGANTEAFF. The CDR3 DNA reads TGTGCCAGCAGTGAATATTACGTCGCAGGGGCGAACACTGAAGCTTTCTTT.

This clonotype appeared once. The chain combines TRBV12-3 or TRBV12-4 with TRBJ1-3; TRBD1 aligns across 8 bases. J gave up 3 bases and V 4 bases, and 5 bases lay outside the gene matches. CDR3 length: 15 amino acids. CDR3 DNA sequence: TGTGCCAGCAGTTCTGACAGGGGACTTGGAAACACCATATATTTT. Protein: CASSSDRGLGNTIYF.

This clonotype has just a few counts. The chain links TRBV12-3 or TRBV12-4 to TRBJ1-4; no clear D gene. The CDR3 has 14 amino acids. V lost 5 bases and J lost 7, with 14 bases in between. The CDR3 sequence is CASSLVSGREKLFF. As DNA, the CDR3 is TGTGCCAGCAGTCTTGTGTCTGGCCGTGAAAAACTGTTTTTT.

The chain carries TRBV7-9 and TRBJ2-3, with D maybe TRBD1 (6 bases). CDR1 SEHNR and CDR2 FQNEAQ come from the germline V gene (reference sequence). V lost 6 bases and J 2 bases, leaving 18 bases between the germline ends. The CDR3 loop spans 16 amino acids. In DNA, the CDR3 is TGTGCCAGCAGTTCCCGTAGGGGGAGCCACACAGATACGCAGTATTTT. This gives the protein CASSSRRGSHTDTQYF.

The chain uses TRBV5-6 and TRBJ2-1; TRBD1 matches at 8 bases. This CDR3 comprises 15 residues. Germline V gives CDR1 SGHDT, CDR2 YYEEEE. V dropped 7 bases and J dropped 8; count of bases not matched to a gene: 14. The CDR3 protein is CASRRADREVHEQFF. The CDR3 coding sequence is TGTGCCAGCCGACGGGCGGACAGGGAGGTCCATGAGCAGTTCTTC.

The V gene is TRBV20-1, the J gene TRBJ1-6; 9 bases map to TRBD1. CDR1 and CDR2 (germline): DFQATT, SNEGSKA (reference sequence). This CDR3 contains 14 residues. V dropped 7 bases and J dropped 6; count of bases not matched to a gene: 7. The CDR3 loop reads CSGQNRGLNSPLHF. The CDR3 DNA follows: TGCAGTGGCCAAAACAGGGGGCTTAATTCACCCCTCCACTTT.